This T cell receptor beta chain was documented in a study of spatial heterogeneity in lung cancer. Study at large: The roughly 79 donors had untreated early-stage non-small cell lung cancer. Any follow-up PBMC samples that were available went on to be sequenced, and the median time to follow-up was approximately 2 years after resection.

The time point is: blood at routine non-recurrence follow-up after resection. Tumor, nontumor lung or frozen PBMC supplied whole RNA that was sequenced unsorted. From the 5' RACE reads, TCRdb called clonotypes with MiXCR, one entry per CDR3 protein. The table records fewer than 60,000 distinct CDR3 sequences, less than 9.5% of them present only once. Overall study findings and caveats: Blood showed ubiquitous tumor TCRs more often at resection than at routine follow-up.

The CDR3 has 16 amino acids. V was shortened by 4 bases and J by 5 bases, with 20 bases between the two germline ends. The V gene's germline CDR1 is MDHEN and CDR2 SYDVKM. This clonotype was observed many times. The antigen is undetermined. This clonotype originated in a female donor with early-stage non-small cell lung cancer. Sequenced material: PBMCs, taken at follow-up. The genes are TRBV28 and TRBJ2-5; weak D call: TRBD2 (5 bases). This chain's CDR3 is CASSSPLGPRGETQYF. As DNA, the CDR3 is TGTGCCAGCAGTTCCCCGTTGGGTCCCCGAGGGGAGACCCAGTACTTC.